Shown below are 10 T cell receptor beta chains from a single sample sequenced in a study of post-analysis software for immune sequencing data. Study conclusions and caveats: A handful of TRBV segments appeared more often in patients than in controls, and TRBV5-6, TRBV5-1 and TRBV20-1 were among these.

No antigen is known for these receptors. Researchers reported that TCR beta cDNA libraries carried unique molecular identifiers. A single record per CDR3 protein comes from TCRdb applying MiXCR to the PCR reads. The table has roughly 730,000 distinct CDR3 sequences, around 27% seen once. Sequencing input: blood. The receptors were gathered from a girl aged 5 to 17 with multiple sclerosis.

The chain employs TRBV3-1 and TRBJ1-1, with D unresolved. The germline V gene has CDR1 LGHDT and CDR2 YNNKEL (reference sequence). The CDR3 is 18 residues long. Between the trimmed V and J ends, which lost 0 bases and 4 bases, there was a span of 21 bases. The CDR3 is CASSQEGLVEGTGTEAFF. CDR3 nucleotide sequence: TGTGCCAGCAGCCAAGAAGGGTTGGTTGAGGGCACGGGCACTGAAGCTTTCTTT.

This clonotype was detected a few times. The genes are TRBV29-1 and TRBJ1-2, with a weak D call TRBD1 (5 bases). CDR1 and CDR2 from the germline V gene are SQVTM and ANQGSEA. The CDR3 has 16 residues. Deletions cut 2 bases from V and 3 bases from J, with 19 bases between. DNA of the CDR3: TGCAGCGTTGAAACTCGGGACGGACCTCCTGACTATGGCTACACCTTC. This codes for CSVETRDGPPDYGYTF.

This clonotype was detected a few times. This chain uses TRBV12-3 or TRBV12-4 with TRBJ2-1; 8 nucleotides line up with TRBD1. This CDR3 comprises 12 residues. Unmatched junction bases numbered 4, after V lost 6 bases and J lost 9 bases. DNA for the CDR3: TGTGCCAGCAGGCGACAGGGGTTTGAGCAGTTCTTC. The encoded protein is CASRRQGFEQFF.

Comments on this clonotype: This could be a read error, since a much larger clone is one nucleotide away. The chain has TRBV12-3 or TRBV12-4 and TRBJ2-5; TRBD2 might be the D (6 bases). V shed 6 bases and J shed 2 bases, with 16 bases lying between them. The CDR3 is 15 amino acids. For the CDR3, the DNA is TGTGCCAGCAGCCGGGCAGGGACTGGGCAAGAGACCCAGTACTTC. Protein sequence: CASSRAGTGQETQYF.

This clonotype was seen only a few times. The chain employs TRBV4-1 and TRBJ2-5; the match to TRBD2 covers 8 bases. V shed 8 bases and J 11 bases; nucleotides not matched to a gene: 7. Germline values: CDR1 MGHRA, CDR2 YSYEKL. The CDR3 has 11 amino acids. CDR3 in DNA: TGCGCCAGCGTCCGAGCGGGGGAGCAGTACTTC. It specifies CASVRAGEQYF.

The J gene is TRBJ2-1, the V gene TRBV6-2 or TRBV6-3; D remains ambiguous. The assigned J gene may be wrong: the sequence end matches TRBJ2-7 better. The CDR3 is made up of 15 amino acids. CDR1 and CDR2 from the germline V gene are MNHEY and SVGEGT. DNA for the CDR3: TGTGCCAGCAGTTACCTAACCAGGCGCGACAATGAGCAGTACTTC. Amino acids: CASSYLTRRDNEQYF.

A word on this clonotype: A read error is possible here, since a much larger clone lies one base away. V is TRBV6-5 and J is TRBJ1-6; D remains unclear. CDR1 and CDR2 from the germline V gene are MNHEY and SVGAGI. Between the trimmed V and J ends, which lost 6 bases and 8 bases, there was a span of 17 bases. The CDR3 consists of 15 residues. Here the CDR3 DNA reads TGTGCCAGCAGCCGCATGGTGGGGAGCTATTCACCCCTCCACTTT. Translation gives CASSRMVGSYSPLHF.

The chain couples TRBV20-1 to TRBJ2-1; the match to TRBD2 covers 11 bases. Germline CDR1 is DFQATT and CDR2 is SNEGSKA (reference sequence). The CDR3 extends over 15 amino acids. Losses at the gene ends were 6 bases for V and 7 bases for J; bases not matched to a gene: 11. CDR3 sequence reads: CSAPEGSGGVNEQFF. The CDR3 DNA reads as TGCAGTGCCCCCGAGGGTAGCGGGGGGGTTAATGAGCAGTTCTTC.

A few counts support this clonotype. This rearrangement joins TRBV5-1 to TRBJ1-1; TRBD1 matches at 11 bases. Looked up from germline, CDR1 is SGHRS and CDR2 is YFSETQ. The CDR3 sequence is 14 residues long. Trimming removed 4 bases from V and 4 bases from J; junction bases left unmatched: 3. CDR3 loop: CASSRTGGPTEAFF. In DNA, the CDR3 is TGCGCCAGCAGCCGGACAGGGGGCCCCACTGAAGCTTTCTTT.

The J gene is TRBJ2-4, the V gene TRBV6-6; 7 positions agree with TRBD2. Gene TRBJ2-7 matches the end of the DNA better, so the J call may be wrong. The CDR3 runs 14 residues. The germline V gene has CDR1 MNHNY and CDR2 SVGAGI (reference sequence). DNA of the CDR3: TGTGCCAGCAGCAAAAGCCGCGGGGGCTACGAGCAGTACTTC. Translation: CASSKSRGGYEQYF.